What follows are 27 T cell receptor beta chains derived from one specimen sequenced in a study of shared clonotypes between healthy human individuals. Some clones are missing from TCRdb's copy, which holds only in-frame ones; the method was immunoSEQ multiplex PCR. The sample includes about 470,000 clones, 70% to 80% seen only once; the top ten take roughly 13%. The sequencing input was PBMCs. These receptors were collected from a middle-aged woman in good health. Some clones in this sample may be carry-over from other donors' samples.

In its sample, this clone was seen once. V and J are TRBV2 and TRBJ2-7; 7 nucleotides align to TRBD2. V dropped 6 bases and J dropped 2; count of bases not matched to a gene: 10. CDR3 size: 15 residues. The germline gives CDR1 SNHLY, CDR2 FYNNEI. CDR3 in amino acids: CASRGPGGAAYEQYF. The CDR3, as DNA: TGTGCCAGCAGGGGGCCGGGGGGTGCAGCCTACGAGCAGTACTTC.

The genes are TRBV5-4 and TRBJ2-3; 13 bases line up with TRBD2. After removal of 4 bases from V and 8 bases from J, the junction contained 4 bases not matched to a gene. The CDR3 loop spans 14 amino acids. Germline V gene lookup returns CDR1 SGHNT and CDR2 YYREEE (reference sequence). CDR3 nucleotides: TGTGCCAGCAGCCTCCGGACTAGCGGGAGTACGCAGTATTTT. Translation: CASSLRTSGSTQYF.

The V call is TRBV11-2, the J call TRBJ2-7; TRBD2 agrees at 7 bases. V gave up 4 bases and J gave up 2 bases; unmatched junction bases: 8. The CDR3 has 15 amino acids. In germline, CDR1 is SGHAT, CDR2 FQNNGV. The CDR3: CASSSMTSSPYEQYF. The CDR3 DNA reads TGTGCCAGCAGCTCGATGACTAGCAGTCCCTACGAGCAGTACTTC.

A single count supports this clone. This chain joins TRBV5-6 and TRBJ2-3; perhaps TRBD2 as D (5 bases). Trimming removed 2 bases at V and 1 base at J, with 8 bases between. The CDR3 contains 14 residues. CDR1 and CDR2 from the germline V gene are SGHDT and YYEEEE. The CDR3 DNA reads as TGTGCCAGCAGCTTCGAGCGGCGCACAGATACGCAGTATTTT. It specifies CASSFERRTDTQYF.

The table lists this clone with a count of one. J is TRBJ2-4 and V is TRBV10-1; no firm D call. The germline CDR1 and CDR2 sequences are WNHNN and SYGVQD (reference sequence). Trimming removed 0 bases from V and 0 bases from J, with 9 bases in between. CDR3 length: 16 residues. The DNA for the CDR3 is TGCGCCAGCAGTGAGTCGGGCCTAATAGCCAAAAACATTCAGTACTTC. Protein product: CASSESGLIAKNIQYF.

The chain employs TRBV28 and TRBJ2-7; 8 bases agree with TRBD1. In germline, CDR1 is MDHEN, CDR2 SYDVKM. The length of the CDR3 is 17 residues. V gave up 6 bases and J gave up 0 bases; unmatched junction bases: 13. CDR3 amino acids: CASSPGAHRGYSYEQYF. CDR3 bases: TGTGCCAGCAGCCCTGGGGCCCACAGGGGGTACTCCTACGAGCAGTACTTC.

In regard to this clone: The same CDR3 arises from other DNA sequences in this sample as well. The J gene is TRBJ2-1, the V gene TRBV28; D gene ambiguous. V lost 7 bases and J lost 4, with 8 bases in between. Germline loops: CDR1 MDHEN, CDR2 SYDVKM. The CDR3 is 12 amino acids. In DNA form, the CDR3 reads TGTGCCAGCACGGGTCTTTACAATGAGCAGTTCTTC. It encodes CASTGLYNEQFF.

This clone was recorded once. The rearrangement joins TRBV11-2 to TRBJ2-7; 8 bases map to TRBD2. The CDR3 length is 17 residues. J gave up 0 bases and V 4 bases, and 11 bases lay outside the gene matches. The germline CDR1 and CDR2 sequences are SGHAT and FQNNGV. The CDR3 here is CASSSTLAGGSSYEQYF. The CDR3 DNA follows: TGTGCCAGCAGCTCTACCCTGGCGGGAGGCAGCTCCTACGAGCAGTACTTC.

The CDR3 is CASSLQGATNTGELFF. In DNA, the CDR3 is TGCGCCAGCAGCTTACAGGGGGCGACGAACACCGGGGAGCTGTTTTTT. The genes are TRBV5-1 and TRBJ2-2, with 9 bases aligning to TRBD1. The CDR3 runs 16 residues. The V gene's germline CDR1 is SGHRS and CDR2 YFSETQ. V shed 2 bases and J 0 bases; nucleotides not matched to a gene: 2.

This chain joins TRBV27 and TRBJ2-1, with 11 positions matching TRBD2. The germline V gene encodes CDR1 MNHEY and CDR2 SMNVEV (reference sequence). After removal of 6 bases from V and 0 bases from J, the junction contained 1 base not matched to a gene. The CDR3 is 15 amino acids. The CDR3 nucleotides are TGTGCCAGCAGGGGGACTAGCGGCTCCTACAATGAGCAGTTCTTC. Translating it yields CASRGTSGSYNEQFF.

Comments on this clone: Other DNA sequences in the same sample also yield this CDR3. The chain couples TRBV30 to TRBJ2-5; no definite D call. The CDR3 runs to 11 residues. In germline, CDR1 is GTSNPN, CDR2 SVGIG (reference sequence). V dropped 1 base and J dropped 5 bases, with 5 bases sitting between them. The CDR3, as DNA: TGTGCCTGGAGTGCACGGGAGACCCAGTACTTC. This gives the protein CAWSARETQYF.

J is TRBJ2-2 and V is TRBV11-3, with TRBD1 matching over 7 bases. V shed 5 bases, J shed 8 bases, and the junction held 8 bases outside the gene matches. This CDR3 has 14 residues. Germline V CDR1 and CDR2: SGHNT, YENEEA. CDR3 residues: CASSLRDRSGELFF. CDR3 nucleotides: TGTGCCAGCAGCCTAAGGGACAGATCGGGGGAGCTGTTTTTT.

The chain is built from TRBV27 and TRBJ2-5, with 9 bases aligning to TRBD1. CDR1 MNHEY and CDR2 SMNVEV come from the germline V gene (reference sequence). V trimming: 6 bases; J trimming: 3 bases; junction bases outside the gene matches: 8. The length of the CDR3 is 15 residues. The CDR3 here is CASRWDRDGKETQYF. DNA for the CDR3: TGTGCCAGCAGGTGGGACAGGGATGGTAAAGAGACCCAGTACTTC.

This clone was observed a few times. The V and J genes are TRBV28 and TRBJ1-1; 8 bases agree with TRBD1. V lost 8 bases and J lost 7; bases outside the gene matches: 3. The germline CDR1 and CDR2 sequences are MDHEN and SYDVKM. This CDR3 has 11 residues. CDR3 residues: CASWTGHEAFF. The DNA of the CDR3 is TGTGCCAGCTGGACAGGGCATGAAGCTTTCTTT.

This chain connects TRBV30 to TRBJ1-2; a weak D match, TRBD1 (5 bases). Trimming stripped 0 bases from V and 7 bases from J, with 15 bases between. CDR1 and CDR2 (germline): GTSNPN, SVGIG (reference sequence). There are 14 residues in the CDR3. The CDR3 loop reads CAWSVMIRGGGYTF. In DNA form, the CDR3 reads TGTGCCTGGAGTGTAATGATACGTGGGGGTGGCTACACCTTC.

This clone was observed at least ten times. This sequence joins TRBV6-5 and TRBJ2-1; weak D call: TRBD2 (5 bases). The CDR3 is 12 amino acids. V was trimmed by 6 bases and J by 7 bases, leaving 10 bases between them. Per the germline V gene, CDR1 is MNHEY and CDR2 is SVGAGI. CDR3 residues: CASRTSGNEQFF. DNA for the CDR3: TGTGCCAGCAGGACGTCGGGGAATGAGCAGTTCTTC.

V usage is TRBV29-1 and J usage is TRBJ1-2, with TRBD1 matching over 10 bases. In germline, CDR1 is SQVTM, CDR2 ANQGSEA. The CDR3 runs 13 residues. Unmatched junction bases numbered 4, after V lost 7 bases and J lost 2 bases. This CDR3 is CSAGQGINYGYTF. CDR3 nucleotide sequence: TGCAGCGCGGGACAGGGGATAAACTATGGCTACACCTTC.

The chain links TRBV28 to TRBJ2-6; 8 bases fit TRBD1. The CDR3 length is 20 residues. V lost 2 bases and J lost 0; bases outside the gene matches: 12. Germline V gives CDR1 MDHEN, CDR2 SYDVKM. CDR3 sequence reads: CASSLPGQGLSISGANVLTF. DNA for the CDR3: TGTGCCAGCAGTTTACCCGGACAGGGACTTTCCATCTCTGGGGCCAACGTCCTGACTTTC.

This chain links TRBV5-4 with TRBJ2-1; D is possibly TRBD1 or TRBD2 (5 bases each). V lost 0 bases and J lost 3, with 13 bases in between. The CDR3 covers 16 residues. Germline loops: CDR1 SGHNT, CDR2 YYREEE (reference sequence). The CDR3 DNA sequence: TGTGCCAGCAGCTTGGGAGCTAGGGGAGACTACAATGAGCAGTTCTTC. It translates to CASSLGARGDYNEQFF.

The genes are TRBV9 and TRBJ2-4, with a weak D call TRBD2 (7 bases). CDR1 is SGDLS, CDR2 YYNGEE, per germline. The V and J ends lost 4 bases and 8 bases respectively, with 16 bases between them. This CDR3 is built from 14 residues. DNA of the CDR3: TGTGCCAGCAGCTCCCCGGACAGCGGGGACATTCAGTACTTC. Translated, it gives CASSSPDSGDIQYF. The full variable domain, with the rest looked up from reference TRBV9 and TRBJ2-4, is DSGVTQTPKHLITATGQRVTLRCSPRSGDLSVYWYQQSLDQGLQFLIQYYNGEERAKGNILERFSAQQFPDLHSELNLSSLELGDSALYFCASSSPDSGDIQYFGAGTRLSVL.

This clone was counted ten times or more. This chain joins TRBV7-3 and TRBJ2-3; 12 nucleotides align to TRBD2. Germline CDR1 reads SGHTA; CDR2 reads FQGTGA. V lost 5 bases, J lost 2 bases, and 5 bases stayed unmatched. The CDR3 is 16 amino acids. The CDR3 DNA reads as TGTGCCAGCAGCCAAGGACTAGCGGGACTCACAGATACGCAGTATTTT. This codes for CASSQGLAGLTDTQYF.

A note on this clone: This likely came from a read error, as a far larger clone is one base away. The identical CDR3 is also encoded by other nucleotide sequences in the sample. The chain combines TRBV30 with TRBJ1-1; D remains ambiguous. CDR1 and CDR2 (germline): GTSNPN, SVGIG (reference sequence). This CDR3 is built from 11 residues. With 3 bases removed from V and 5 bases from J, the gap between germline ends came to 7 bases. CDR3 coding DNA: TGTGCCTGGAGGTACATGACTGAAGCTTTCTTT. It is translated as CAWRYMTEAFF.

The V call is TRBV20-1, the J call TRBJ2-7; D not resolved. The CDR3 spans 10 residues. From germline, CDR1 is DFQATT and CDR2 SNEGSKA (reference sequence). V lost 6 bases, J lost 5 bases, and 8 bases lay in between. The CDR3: CSAAINEQYF. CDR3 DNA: TGCAGTGCAGCCATAAACGAGCAGTACTTC.

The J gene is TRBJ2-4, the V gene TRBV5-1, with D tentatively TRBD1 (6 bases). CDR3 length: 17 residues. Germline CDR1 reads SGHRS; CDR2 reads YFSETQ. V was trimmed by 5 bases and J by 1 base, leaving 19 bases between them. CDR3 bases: TGCGCCAGCAGTCCTAGGTCGGCAGGGGAGGCCAAAAACATTCAGTACTTC. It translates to CASSPRSAGEAKNIQYF.

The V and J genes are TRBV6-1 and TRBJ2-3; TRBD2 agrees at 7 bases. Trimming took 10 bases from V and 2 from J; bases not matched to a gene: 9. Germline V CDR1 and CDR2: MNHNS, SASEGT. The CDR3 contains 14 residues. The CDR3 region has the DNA TGTGCCACCACCGGAGCGGGGCACACAGATACGCAGTATTTT. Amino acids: CATTGAGHTDTQYF.

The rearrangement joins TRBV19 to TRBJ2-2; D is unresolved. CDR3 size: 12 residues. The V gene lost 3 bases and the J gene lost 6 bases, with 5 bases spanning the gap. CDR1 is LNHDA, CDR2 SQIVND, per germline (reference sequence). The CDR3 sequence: CASSISPGELFF. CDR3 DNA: TGTGCCAGTAGTATCAGCCCCGGGGAGCTGTTTTTT.

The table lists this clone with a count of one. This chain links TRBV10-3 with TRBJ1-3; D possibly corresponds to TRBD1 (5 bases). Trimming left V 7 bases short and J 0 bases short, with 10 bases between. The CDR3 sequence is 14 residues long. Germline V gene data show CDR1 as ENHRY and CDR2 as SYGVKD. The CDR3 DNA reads TGTGCCATCACCGGGACTGGCTCTGGAAACACCATATATTTT. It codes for CAITGTGSGNTIYF.